This passage covers 16 T cell receptor beta chains from one sample sequenced in a study of cytomegalovirus exposure and HLA in healthy donors. The protocol was immunoSEQ multiplex PCR, while the TCRdb copy is restricted to in-frame clones and leaves out a portion. The sample carries a few hundred thousand clones, about nine tenths recorded once. Sample: PBMCs. The receptor source for this set is a woman aged 18-30 years in good health and CMV-seronegative.

The rearrangement links TRBV28 to TRBJ1-1; possible D gene TRBD1, 6 bases. V dropped 7 bases and J dropped 8 bases, with 17 bases sitting between them. The CDR3 sequence is 13 residues long. Looked up from germline, CDR1 is MDHEN and CDR2 is SYDVKM. CDR3 loop: CASIPTGLFEAFF. The CDR3 nucleotides are TGTGCCAGCATCCCGACAGGACTCTTCGAAGCTTTCTTT.

The rearrangement uses TRBV18 and TRBJ2-7, with 8 nucleotides matching TRBD1. The CDR3 sequence is 14 residues long. CDR1 and CDR2 (germline): KGHSH, LQKENI. Unmatched junction bases numbered 5, after V lost 4 bases and J lost 3 bases. The CDR3 DNA is TGTGCCAGCTCACGAACCGGGACAGGCTACGAGCAGTACTTC. This translates into CASSRTGTGYEQYF. Filled out from reference TRBV18 and TRBJ2-7, the complete variable domain reads NAGVMQNPRHLVRRRGQEARLRCSPMKGHSHVYWYRQLPEEGLKFMVYLQKENIIDESGMPKERFSAEFPKEGPSILRIQQVVRGDSAAYFCASSRTGTGYEQYFGPGTRLTVT.

The chain has TRBV4-3 and TRBJ2-1; possible D gene TRBD2, 5 bases. Germline loops: CDR1 LGHNA, CDR2 YSLEER. The V end was cut by 1 base, the J end by 9 bases, with 16 bases between. The CDR3 loop spans 15 amino acids. The CDR3 reads CASSQVVPPRGEQFF. CDR3 coding DNA: TGCGCCAGCAGCCAAGTTGTGCCACCCCGGGGTGAGCAGTTCTTC.

The V and J genes are TRBV28 and TRBJ1-5, with a tentative D call TRBD1 (5 bases). V lost 2 bases and J 0 bases, leaving 20 bases between the germline ends. The CDR3 has 19 amino acids. Germline V lookup: CDR1 MDHEN, CDR2 SYDVKM. This CDR3 reads CASSLMIWGSLYSNQPQHF. The CDR3 DNA is TGTGCCAGCAGTTTAATGATCTGGGGCAGTTTGTATAGCAATCAGCCCCAGCATTTT. Based on the CDR3 plus reference TRBV28 and TRBJ1-5, the full variable domain is DVKVTQSSRYLVKRTGEKVFLECVQDMDHENMFWYRQDPGLGLRLIYFSYDVKMKEKGDIPEGYSVSREKKERFSLILESASTNQTSMYLCASSLMIWGSLYSNQPQHFGDGTRLSIL.

This chain links TRBV29-1 with TRBJ2-7; perhaps TRBD1 as D (7 bases). V lost 1 base, J lost 4 bases, and 20 bases lay in between. CDR1 and CDR2 (germline): SQVTM, ANQGSEA. The CDR3 has 16 residues. CDR3 nucleotide sequence: TGCAGCGTTGAAGGGACCTCGGGGGACAGCTCATACGAGCAGTACTTC. It codes for CSVEGTSGDSSYEQYF.

This chain uses TRBV7-9 with TRBJ2-7; D uncertain. Germline CDR1 SEHNR, CDR2 FQNEAQ (reference sequence). V was clipped by 8 bases and J by 10 bases, with 15 bases between them. CDR3 size: 11 residues. CDR3 amino acids: CASDPGSAQYF. CDR3 in DNA: TGTGCCAGCGACCCCGGGTCGGCACAGTACTTC.

CDR3 coding DNA: TGTGCCAGCAGCCAAGTGAGGTCCAACACTGAAGCTTTCTTT. The encoded protein is CASSQVRSNTEAFF. This chain uses TRBV4-2 with TRBJ1-1; no clear D. CDR1 LGHNA and CDR2 YNFKEQ come from the germline V gene. CDR3 length equals 14 residues. Trimming cost V 1 base and J 2 bases, with 8 bases left between them.

J is TRBJ2-7 and V is TRBV5-6, with a weak D call TRBD2 (6 bases). The CDR3 has 14 residues. V was pared by 3 bases and J by 9 bases, with 19 bases between. Looked up from germline, CDR1 is SGHDT and CDR2 is YYEEEE. The DNA for the CDR3 is TGTGCCAGCAGCTCCAGCGGCGGGGCCCCGGGGCAGTACTTC. Translation: CASSSSGGAPGQYF. The full variable domain, its missing parts supplied by reference TRBV5-6 and TRBJ2-7, is DAGVTQSPTHLIKTRGQQVTLRCSPKSGHDTVSWYQQALGQGPQFIFQYYEEEERQRGNFPDRFSGHQFPNYSSELNVNALLLGDSALYLCASSSSGGAPGQYFGPGTRLTVT.

The rearrangement links TRBV5-5 to TRBJ2-3, with 8 bases lining up with TRBD2. In germline, CDR1 is SGHKS, CDR2 YYEKEE (reference sequence). Germline trimming cut 0 bases from V and 3 bases from J; bases unmatched to any gene: 3. CDR3 length: 15 amino acids. Written as DNA, the CDR3 is TGTGCCAGCAGCTTGGCGGCGGGAGGAACAGATACGCAGTATTTT. This sequence encodes CASSLAAGGTDTQYF.

The chain employs TRBV19 and TRBJ1-1; D perhaps matches TRBD1 (6 bases). The CDR3 length is 15 residues. Per germline, CDR1 LNHDA and CDR2 SQIVND (reference sequence). The V gene lost 6 bases and the J gene lost 1 base, with 15 bases spanning the gap. This chain's CDR3 is CASRLLGQTNTEAFF. CDR3 sequence (DNA): TGTGCCAGTAGGCTACTGGGACAAACGAACACTGAAGCTTTCTTT.

The chain recombines TRBV30 with TRBJ1-4, with 7 bases fitting TRBD1. From germline, CDR1 is GTSNPN and CDR2 SVGIG (reference sequence). CDR3 length: 15 amino acids. V trimming: 1 base; J trimming: 5 bases; junction bases outside the gene matches: 7. The CDR3 DNA reads TGTGCCTGGAGTGGGGGGTCAGGGGGAAATGAAAAACTGTTTTTT. This codes for CAWSGGSGGNEKLFF.

The chain couples TRBV27 to TRBJ1-1, with 7 positions matching TRBD1. The germline gives CDR1 MNHEY, CDR2 SMNVEV (reference sequence). V shed 6 bases, J shed 5 bases, and the junction held 21 bases outside the gene matches. The CDR3 has 18 residues. The chain's CDR3 is CASRSIQGTGDNGTEAFF. CDR3 nucleotide sequence: TGTGCCAGCAGATCCATACAGGGGACGGGGGACAACGGGACTGAAGCTTTCTTT.

This chain connects TRBV9 to TRBJ1-5; D is uncertain. CDR1 is SGDLS and CDR2 is YYNGEE in the germline V gene. The CDR3 length is 15 residues. V dropped 0 bases and J dropped 0 bases, with 7 bases sitting between them. The DNA for the CDR3 is TGTGCCAGCAGCGTAGTTAGCTATAGCAATCAGCCCCAGCATTTT. This encodes CASSVVSYSNQPQHF.

The CDR3 reads CASRGQGLGYGYTF. CDR3 in DNA: TGTGCCAGCAGAGGGCAGGGTTTAGGCTATGGCTACACCTTC. The chain has TRBV27 and TRBJ1-2, with D perhaps TRBD1 (5 bases). Germline assignment: CDR1 MNHEY and CDR2 SMNVEV (reference sequence). There are 14 residues in the CDR3. V shed 6 bases and J shed 4 bases, with 15 bases lying between them.

This clone has just one count. The chain recombines TRBV4-3 with TRBJ1-2, with D tentatively TRBD1 (6 bases). With 2 bases removed from V and 4 bases from J, the gap between germline ends came to 14 bases. Germline V gives CDR1 LGHNA, CDR2 YSLEER. The length of the CDR3 is 15 residues. The CDR3 protein is CASSQQNLDSYGYTF. In DNA, the CDR3 is TGCGCCAGCAGCCAACAAAACCTGGACAGCTATGGCTACACCTTC.

As to this clone: This sample also contains other DNA sequences that code for the same CDR3. The chain recombines TRBV7-3 with TRBJ2-3; tentatively, D is TRBD1 (6 bases). V dropped 5 bases and J dropped 0 bases, with 9 bases sitting between them. The germline CDR1 and CDR2 sequences are SGHTA and FQGTGA. The CDR3 runs 14 residues. The CDR3 loop reads CASSPDRSTDTQYF. DNA of the CDR3: TGTGCCAGCAGCCCCGACAGGAGCACAGATACGCAGTATTTT.